The rows below give T cell receptor beta chains drawn from one sample of a study of blood T cell repertoires in COVID-19. Produced via immunoSEQ multiplex PCR; TCRdb's table is partial and in-frame only. The data hold around 150,000 clones, with 60% to 85% observed a single time. The specimen sequenced was peripheral blood. The origin of the receptors is a man between 65 and 85 years old with acute or convalescent COVID-19. Both conserved end residues are trimmed from each CDR3.

>TRBV14
ASSQDPAGRTEAF
>TRBV5-1
ASSLGQGVRTEAF
>TRBV7-2
ASSRDRGTEAF
>TRBV10-2
ASSEGTTNTEAF
>TRBV19
ASSQRRGNEQF
>TRBV28
ASSLWQDRHSPLH
>TRBV10-2
ASSGTGHTTEAF
>TRBV19
ASSGPGQNAEQY
>TRBV27
ASSANINRGRVYGYT
>TRBV6-6
ASSPGGGYEQY
>TRBV9
ASSASPTLLNTEAF
>TRBV9
ASSVDLAAYNEQF
>TRBV28
ASSILSPARGEQY
>TRBV7-2
ASSFFSGGNTGELF
>TRBV6-1
ASSEGFAGAGNTIY
>TRBV20-1
SAAGGHEQY
>TRBV11-1
ASGPTLRETQY
>TRBV6-1
ASSETPGGNQPQH
>TRBV19
ASSPGQVITEAF
>TRBV6-5
ASSFGTSGYNEQF
>TRBV5-4
ASSPGLAGTQGRIDTQY
>TRBV28
ASSYIQGQTYEQY
>TRBV11-3
ASSLINGESYNEQF
>TRBV7-3
ASSSGTFNEQF
>TRBV7-9
ASSWGDSQTQY
>TRBV9
ASSVDAQQETQY
>TRBV6-5
ASRKGASDGNTIY
>TRBV3-1/TRBV3-2
ASSQVPAGQAHEQY
>TRBV2
ASSESAGWGYT
>TRBV21-1
ASRTTSGREQETQY
>TRBV10-3
AISVGQGDNQPQH
>TRBV5-1
ARVETQY
>TRBV25-1
ASSVGQAGYT
>TRBV28
ASMAGGLFDNEQF
>TRBV7-2
ASSFFAQSNYGYT
>TRBV6-5
ASRLAGTGELF
>TRBV19
AGGVANVGELF
>TRBV18
ASSPPTGGNTGELF
>TRBV19
ASSSGTGGRTYNSPLH
>TRBV19
ASAARRNTEAF
>TRBV7-9
ASSLPEVMNTEAF
>TRBV25-1
ASRMTSGDTGELF
>TRBV5-1
ASSRDRASSGNTIY
>TRBV2
ASSRNQGIVTEAF
>TRBV5-1
ASSKSSSTDTQY
>TRBV6-2/TRBV6-3
ASRPPGTGPTGSNQPQH
>TRBV7-9
ASSSGTGGYYGYT
>TRBV2
ASSAGNSPLH
>TRBV2
ASSFITSREYNEQF
>TRBV20-1
SASPSQLQH
>TRBV18
ASSPGIGQGNTEAF
>TRBV30
AYTSPGTGSEQY
>TRBV3-1/TRBV3-2
ASSQDGGNYGYT
>TRBV4-2
ASSQELRVYGYT
>TRBV19
ASLATGEAF
>TRBV29-1
SVSIQENQPQH
>TRBV1
TSRLPGEGNTEAF
>TRBV6-5
ASRGQGATEAF
>TRBV7-8
ASSSSGQNYGYT
>TRBV27
ASTQTGGQTDTQY